Presented here are 6 T cell receptor beta chains from one specimen sequenced in a study of T cells in Graves' hyperthyroidism and ophthalmopathy. Researchers took RNA transcripts and amplified the TCR beta CDR3 regions from them. The primer set for the first-round RT-PCR of the TCR CDR3 was HTBI. One entry per CDR3 protein results from TCRdb running MiXCR on the multiplex PCR reads. The sample lists more than 350,000 distinct CDR3 sequences; around 14% were seen once. The sequenced sample consisted of blood. Receptors were obtained from a woman in her twenties or thirties with Graves' hyperthyroidism.

This clonotype was seen many times. V and J are TRBV10-3 and TRBJ2-7; 7 bases fit TRBD2. With V trimmed by 0 bases and J by 0 bases, 2 bases remained unmatched. Germline CDR1 reads ENHRY; CDR2 reads SYGVKD. The CDR3 contains 15 residues. CDR3 in amino acids: CAISESRGFSYEQYF. The CDR3 DNA reads TGTGCCATCAGTGAGTCGCGGGGGTTCTCCTACGAGCAGTACTTC.

This clonotype has more than one count but fewer than ten. This sequence joins TRBV6-1 and TRBJ2-2; the match to TRBD2 covers 7 bases. The germline V gene encodes CDR1 MNHNS and CDR2 SASEGT. The trim removed 5 bases at V and 5 bases at J, leaving 5 bases unmatched. The CDR3 runs to 14 residues. The CDR3 bases are TGTGCCAGCAGTCCTAGCGGATATACCGGGGAGCTGTTTTTT. Its translation is CASSPSGYTGELFF.

This clonotype occurred a few times. The genes are TRBV7-6 and TRBJ1-5, with 9 bases matching TRBD1. V shed 1 base, J shed 1 base, and the junction held 5 bases outside the gene matches. Germline CDR1 reads SGHVS; CDR2 reads FNYEAQ. The CDR3 contains 17 residues. CDR3 sequence: CASSLGYRGPSNQPQHF. The CDR3 DNA is TGTGCCAGCAGCTTAGGTTACAGGGGGCCCAGCAATCAGCCCCAGCATTTT.

The DNA for the CDR3 is TGTGCCAGCAGCTCCCCGGTGACAGGGGAAAATGAGCAGTTCTTC. It translates to CASSSPVTGENEQFF. The chain recombines TRBV5-4 with TRBJ2-1, with TRBD1 identical over 8 bases. This CDR3 comprises 15 residues. CDR1 and CDR2 (germline): SGHNT, YYREEE (reference sequence). Trimming cost V 3 bases and J 7 bases; bases outside gene matches: 9.

This clonotype was recorded many times. This chain links TRBV13 with TRBJ2-3; D call uncertain. V lost 5 bases, J lost 3 bases, and 12 bases lay in between. Per germline, CDR1 PRHDT and CDR2 FYEKMQ (reference sequence). This CDR3 has 14 amino acids. Here the CDR3 reads CASSTRGETDTQYF. As DNA, the CDR3 is TGTGCCAGCAGCACCAGAGGTGAAACAGATACGCAGTATTTT.

This clonotype was counted ten times or more. The chain has TRBV18 and TRBJ2-5; D unclear. The CDR3 extends over 15 amino acids. Germline CDR1 KGHSH, CDR2 LQKENI. The V and J ends lost 3 bases and 1 base respectively, with 12 bases between them. CDR3: CASSPGPLTQETQYF. The CDR3 DNA sequence: TGTGCCAGCTCACCGGGCCCGCTTACCCAAGAGACCCAGTACTTC.